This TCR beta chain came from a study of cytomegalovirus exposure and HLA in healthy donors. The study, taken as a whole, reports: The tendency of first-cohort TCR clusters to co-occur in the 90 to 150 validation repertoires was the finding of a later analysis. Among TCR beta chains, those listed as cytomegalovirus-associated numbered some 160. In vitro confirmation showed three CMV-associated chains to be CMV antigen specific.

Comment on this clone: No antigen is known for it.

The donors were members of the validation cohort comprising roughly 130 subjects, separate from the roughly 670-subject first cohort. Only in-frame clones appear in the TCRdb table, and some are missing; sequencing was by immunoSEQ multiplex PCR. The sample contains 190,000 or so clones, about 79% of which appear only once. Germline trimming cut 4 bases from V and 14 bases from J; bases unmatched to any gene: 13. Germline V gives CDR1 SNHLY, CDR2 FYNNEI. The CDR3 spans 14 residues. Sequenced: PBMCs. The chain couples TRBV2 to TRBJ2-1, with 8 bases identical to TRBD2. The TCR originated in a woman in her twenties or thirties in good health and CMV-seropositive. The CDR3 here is CASSVTPGLAAEFF. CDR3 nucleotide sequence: TGTGCCAGCAGTGTAACCCCCGGACTAGCTGCGGAGTTCTTC.